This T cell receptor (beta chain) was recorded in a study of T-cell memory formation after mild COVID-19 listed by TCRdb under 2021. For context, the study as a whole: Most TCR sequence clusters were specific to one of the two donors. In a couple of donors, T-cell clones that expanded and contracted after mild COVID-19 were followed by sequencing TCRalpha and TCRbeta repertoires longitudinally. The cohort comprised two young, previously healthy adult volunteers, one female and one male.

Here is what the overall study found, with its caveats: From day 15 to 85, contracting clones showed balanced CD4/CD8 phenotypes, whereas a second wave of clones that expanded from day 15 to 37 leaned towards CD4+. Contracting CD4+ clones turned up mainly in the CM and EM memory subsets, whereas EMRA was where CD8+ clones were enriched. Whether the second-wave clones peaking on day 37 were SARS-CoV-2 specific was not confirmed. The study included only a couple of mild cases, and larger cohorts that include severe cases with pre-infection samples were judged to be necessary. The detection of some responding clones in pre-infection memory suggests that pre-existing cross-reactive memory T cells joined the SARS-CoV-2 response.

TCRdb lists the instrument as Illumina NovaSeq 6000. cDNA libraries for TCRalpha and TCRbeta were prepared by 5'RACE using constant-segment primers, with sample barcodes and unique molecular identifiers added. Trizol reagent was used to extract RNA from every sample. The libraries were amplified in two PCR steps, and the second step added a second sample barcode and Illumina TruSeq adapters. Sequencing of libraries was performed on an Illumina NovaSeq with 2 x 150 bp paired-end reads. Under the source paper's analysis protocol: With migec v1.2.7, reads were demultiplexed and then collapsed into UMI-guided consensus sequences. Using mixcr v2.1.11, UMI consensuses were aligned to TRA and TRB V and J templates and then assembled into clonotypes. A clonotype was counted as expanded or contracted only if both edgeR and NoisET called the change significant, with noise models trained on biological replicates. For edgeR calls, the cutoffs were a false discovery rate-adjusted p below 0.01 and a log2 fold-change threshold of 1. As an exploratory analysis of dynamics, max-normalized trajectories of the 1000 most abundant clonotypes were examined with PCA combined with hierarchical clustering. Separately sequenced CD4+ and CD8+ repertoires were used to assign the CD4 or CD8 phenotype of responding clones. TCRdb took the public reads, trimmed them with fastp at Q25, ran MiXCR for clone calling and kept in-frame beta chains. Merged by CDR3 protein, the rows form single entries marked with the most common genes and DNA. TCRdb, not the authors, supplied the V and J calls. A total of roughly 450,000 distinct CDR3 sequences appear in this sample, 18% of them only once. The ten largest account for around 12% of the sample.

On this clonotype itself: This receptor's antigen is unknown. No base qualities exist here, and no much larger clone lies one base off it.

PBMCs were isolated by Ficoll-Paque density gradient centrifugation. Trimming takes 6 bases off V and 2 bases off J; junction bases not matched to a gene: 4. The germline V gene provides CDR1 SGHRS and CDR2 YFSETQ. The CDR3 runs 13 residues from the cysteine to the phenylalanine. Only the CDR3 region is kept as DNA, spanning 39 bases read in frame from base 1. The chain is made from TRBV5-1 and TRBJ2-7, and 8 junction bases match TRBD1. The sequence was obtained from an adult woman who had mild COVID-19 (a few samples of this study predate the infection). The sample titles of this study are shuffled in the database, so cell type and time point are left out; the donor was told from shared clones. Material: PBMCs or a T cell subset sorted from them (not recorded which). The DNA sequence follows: TGCGCCAGCACAGACAGGGGTGCCTACGAGCAGTACTTC. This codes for CASTDRGAYEQYF.